The 5 T cell receptor beta chains presented below share a single source sample, sequenced in a study of T cell responses to AZD1222 COVID-19 vaccine. Profiling relied on immunoSEQ multiplex PCR, and the TCRdb table lists in-frame clones only, not all of them. The profile covers about 180,000 clones, with approximately 94% appearing a single time and around 2.6% taken by the ten largest. Sequenced material: peripheral blood, taken on day 0 of AZD1222 vaccination. Every receptor here comes from an adult in good health.

The rearrangement links TRBV14 to TRBJ2-5; 7 nucleotides align to TRBD1. There are 13 residues in the CDR3. Per the germline V gene, CDR1 is SGHDN and CDR2 is FVKESK. V was pared by 3 bases and J by 5 bases, with 3 bases of the junction left unmatched. The CDR3 loop is CASSHNRGETQYF. DNA for the CDR3: TGTGCCAGCAGCCACAACAGGGGTGAGACCCAGTACTTC.

J is TRBJ1-3 and V is TRBV9; the match to TRBD1 covers 8 bases. The ends lost 0 bases at V and 0 bases at J; junction bases unmatched: 8. CDR3 length equals 18 residues. The germline gives CDR1 SGDLS, CDR2 YYNGEE. DNA for the CDR3: TGTGCCAGCAGCGTAGTCGGGGACAGGCTATACTCTGGAAACACCATATATTTT. Its translation is CASSVVGDRLYSGNTIYF.

Details on this clone: At one of its ends the junction is not consistent with the germline gene, which may arise from a read error. The gene calls are TRBV19 and TRBJ2-1, with D unresolved. Germline values: CDR1 LNHDA, CDR2 SQIVND (reference sequence). The CDR3 has 15 residues. CDR3 protein: CASTIEGSSYNEQFF. DNA for the CDR3: TGTGCCAGTACTATAGAAGGTAGCTCCTACAATGAGCAGTTCTTC.

The J gene is TRBJ2-3, the V gene TRBV4-1, with TRBD2 matching over 8 bases. The CDR3 length is 16 residues. V lost 3 bases and J lost 3; bases outside the gene matches: 8. Germline V gives CDR1 MGHRA, CDR2 YSYEKL. In DNA, the CDR3 is TGCGCCAGCAGCCAGATAGCGGGACCAAGGACAGATACGCAGTATTTT. It translates to CASSQIAGPRTDTQYF.

The chain is built from TRBV30 and TRBJ2-1; D possibly matches TRBD1 or TRBD2 (5 bases each). Per the germline V gene, CDR1 is GTSNPN and CDR2 is SVGIG (reference sequence). The CDR3 spans 14 residues. V lost 3 bases and J 7 bases, leaving 16 bases between the germline ends. DNA of the CDR3: TGTGCCTGGAGGGGGCTAGCTGGGCCTAATGAGCAGTTCTTC. Translation gives CAWRGLAGPNEQFF.